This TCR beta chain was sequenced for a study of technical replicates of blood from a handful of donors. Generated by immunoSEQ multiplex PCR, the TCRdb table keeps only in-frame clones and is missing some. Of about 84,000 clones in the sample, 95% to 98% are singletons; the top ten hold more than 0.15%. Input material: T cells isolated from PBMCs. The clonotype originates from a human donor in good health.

The CDR3: CASSLTTGIEETQYF. CDR3 DNA: TGTGCCAGCAGCTTGACTACAGGGATTGAGGAGACCCAGTACTTC. This rearrangement joins TRBV7-8 to TRBJ2-5, with D possibly TRBD1 on 6 matching bases. V lost 3 bases, J lost 5 bases, and 16 bases lay in between. This CDR3 is 15 amino acids long. In germline, CDR1 is SGHVS, CDR2 FQNEAQ.